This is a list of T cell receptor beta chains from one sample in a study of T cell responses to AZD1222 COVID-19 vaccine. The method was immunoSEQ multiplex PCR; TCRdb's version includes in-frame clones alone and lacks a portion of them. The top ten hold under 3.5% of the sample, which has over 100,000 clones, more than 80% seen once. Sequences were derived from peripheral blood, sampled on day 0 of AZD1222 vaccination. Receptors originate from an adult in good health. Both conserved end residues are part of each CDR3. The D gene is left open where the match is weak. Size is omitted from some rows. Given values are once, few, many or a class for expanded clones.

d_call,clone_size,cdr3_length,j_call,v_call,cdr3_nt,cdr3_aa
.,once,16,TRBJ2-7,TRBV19,TGTGCCAGTAGTATCCAACAGGCCGGCGTCAGGGGAGAGCAGTACTTC,CASSIQQAGVRGEQYF
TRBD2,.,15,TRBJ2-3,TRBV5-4,TGTGCCAGCAGCGTTAGCGGGCCCGGGACAGATACGCAGTATTTT,CASSVSGPGTDTQYF
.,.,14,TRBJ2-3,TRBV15,TGTGCCACCAGCAGGGGTACTACCACAGATACGCAGTATTTT,CATSRGTTTDTQYF
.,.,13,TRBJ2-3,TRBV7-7,TGTGCCAGCAGCTTGGCTAGCACAGATACGCAGTATTTT,CASSLASTDTQYF
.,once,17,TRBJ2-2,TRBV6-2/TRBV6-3,TGTGCCAGCAGTTACTCCGCAGGGGCGATAAACACCGGGGAGCTGTTTTTT,CASSYSAGAINTGELFF
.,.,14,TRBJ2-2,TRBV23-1,TGCGCCAGCAGTCGGGGGAGCAACACCGGGGAGCTGTTTTTT,CASSRGSNTGELFF
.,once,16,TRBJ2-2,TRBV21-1,TGTGCCAGCAGCATACTACGGGGGGCCGGGACCGGGGAGCTGTTTTTT,CASSILRGAGTGELFF
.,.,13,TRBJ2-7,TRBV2,TGTGCCAGCAGTGAAGCTGTAATGGGCGCCTTGGACTTC,CASSEAVMGALDF
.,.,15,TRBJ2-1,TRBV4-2,TGTGCCAGCAGCCAAGTGTCTGGCGGTCACAATGAGCAGTTCTTC,CASSQVSGGHNEQFF
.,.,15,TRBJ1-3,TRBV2,TGTGCCAGCATGGGCGACGCGAGCTCTGGAAACACCATATATTTT,CASMGDASSGNTIYF
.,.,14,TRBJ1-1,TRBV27,TGTGCCAGCAGTTTAACGGGGCTGGGCACTGAAGCTTTCTTT,CASSLTGLGTEAFF
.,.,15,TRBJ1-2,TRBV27,TGTGCCAGCAGTGTAGGGGCGGCCCAAGGTGGTGGCTACACCTTC,CASSVGAAQGGGYTF
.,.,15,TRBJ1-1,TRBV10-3,TGTGCCATCAGTATGGACGTCCACATGAACACTGAAGCTTTCTTT,CAISMDVHMNTEAFF